This T cell receptor (beta chain) derives from a study of blood T cell repertoires in COVID-19. Per the original data handling: Nucleated cell number was recorded as an estimate derived from reference gene primer amplification. Clones were sequenced by immunoSEQ multiplex PCR, and TCRdb holds only the in-frame ones, with some missing. That table gives V, J and clone size, and the DNA gave D and trimming. Of about 110,000 clones in the sample, 60% to 80% were seen once. The V gene lost 3 bases and the J gene lost 5 bases, with 18 bases spanning the gap. CDR1 and CDR2 (germline): KGHDR, SFDVKD. The CDR3 has 16 amino acids.

The V and J genes are TRBV24-1 and TRBJ2-5; D is perhaps TRBD2 (6 bases). Sequenced material: peripheral blood. The receptor comes from a human donor with acute or convalescent COVID-19. The donor label of this sample is uncertain. The DNA of the CDR3 is TGTGCCACCAGTGATACCGGGACGCCCGGGGGTGAGACCCAGTACTTC. This encodes CATSDTGTPGGETQYF.